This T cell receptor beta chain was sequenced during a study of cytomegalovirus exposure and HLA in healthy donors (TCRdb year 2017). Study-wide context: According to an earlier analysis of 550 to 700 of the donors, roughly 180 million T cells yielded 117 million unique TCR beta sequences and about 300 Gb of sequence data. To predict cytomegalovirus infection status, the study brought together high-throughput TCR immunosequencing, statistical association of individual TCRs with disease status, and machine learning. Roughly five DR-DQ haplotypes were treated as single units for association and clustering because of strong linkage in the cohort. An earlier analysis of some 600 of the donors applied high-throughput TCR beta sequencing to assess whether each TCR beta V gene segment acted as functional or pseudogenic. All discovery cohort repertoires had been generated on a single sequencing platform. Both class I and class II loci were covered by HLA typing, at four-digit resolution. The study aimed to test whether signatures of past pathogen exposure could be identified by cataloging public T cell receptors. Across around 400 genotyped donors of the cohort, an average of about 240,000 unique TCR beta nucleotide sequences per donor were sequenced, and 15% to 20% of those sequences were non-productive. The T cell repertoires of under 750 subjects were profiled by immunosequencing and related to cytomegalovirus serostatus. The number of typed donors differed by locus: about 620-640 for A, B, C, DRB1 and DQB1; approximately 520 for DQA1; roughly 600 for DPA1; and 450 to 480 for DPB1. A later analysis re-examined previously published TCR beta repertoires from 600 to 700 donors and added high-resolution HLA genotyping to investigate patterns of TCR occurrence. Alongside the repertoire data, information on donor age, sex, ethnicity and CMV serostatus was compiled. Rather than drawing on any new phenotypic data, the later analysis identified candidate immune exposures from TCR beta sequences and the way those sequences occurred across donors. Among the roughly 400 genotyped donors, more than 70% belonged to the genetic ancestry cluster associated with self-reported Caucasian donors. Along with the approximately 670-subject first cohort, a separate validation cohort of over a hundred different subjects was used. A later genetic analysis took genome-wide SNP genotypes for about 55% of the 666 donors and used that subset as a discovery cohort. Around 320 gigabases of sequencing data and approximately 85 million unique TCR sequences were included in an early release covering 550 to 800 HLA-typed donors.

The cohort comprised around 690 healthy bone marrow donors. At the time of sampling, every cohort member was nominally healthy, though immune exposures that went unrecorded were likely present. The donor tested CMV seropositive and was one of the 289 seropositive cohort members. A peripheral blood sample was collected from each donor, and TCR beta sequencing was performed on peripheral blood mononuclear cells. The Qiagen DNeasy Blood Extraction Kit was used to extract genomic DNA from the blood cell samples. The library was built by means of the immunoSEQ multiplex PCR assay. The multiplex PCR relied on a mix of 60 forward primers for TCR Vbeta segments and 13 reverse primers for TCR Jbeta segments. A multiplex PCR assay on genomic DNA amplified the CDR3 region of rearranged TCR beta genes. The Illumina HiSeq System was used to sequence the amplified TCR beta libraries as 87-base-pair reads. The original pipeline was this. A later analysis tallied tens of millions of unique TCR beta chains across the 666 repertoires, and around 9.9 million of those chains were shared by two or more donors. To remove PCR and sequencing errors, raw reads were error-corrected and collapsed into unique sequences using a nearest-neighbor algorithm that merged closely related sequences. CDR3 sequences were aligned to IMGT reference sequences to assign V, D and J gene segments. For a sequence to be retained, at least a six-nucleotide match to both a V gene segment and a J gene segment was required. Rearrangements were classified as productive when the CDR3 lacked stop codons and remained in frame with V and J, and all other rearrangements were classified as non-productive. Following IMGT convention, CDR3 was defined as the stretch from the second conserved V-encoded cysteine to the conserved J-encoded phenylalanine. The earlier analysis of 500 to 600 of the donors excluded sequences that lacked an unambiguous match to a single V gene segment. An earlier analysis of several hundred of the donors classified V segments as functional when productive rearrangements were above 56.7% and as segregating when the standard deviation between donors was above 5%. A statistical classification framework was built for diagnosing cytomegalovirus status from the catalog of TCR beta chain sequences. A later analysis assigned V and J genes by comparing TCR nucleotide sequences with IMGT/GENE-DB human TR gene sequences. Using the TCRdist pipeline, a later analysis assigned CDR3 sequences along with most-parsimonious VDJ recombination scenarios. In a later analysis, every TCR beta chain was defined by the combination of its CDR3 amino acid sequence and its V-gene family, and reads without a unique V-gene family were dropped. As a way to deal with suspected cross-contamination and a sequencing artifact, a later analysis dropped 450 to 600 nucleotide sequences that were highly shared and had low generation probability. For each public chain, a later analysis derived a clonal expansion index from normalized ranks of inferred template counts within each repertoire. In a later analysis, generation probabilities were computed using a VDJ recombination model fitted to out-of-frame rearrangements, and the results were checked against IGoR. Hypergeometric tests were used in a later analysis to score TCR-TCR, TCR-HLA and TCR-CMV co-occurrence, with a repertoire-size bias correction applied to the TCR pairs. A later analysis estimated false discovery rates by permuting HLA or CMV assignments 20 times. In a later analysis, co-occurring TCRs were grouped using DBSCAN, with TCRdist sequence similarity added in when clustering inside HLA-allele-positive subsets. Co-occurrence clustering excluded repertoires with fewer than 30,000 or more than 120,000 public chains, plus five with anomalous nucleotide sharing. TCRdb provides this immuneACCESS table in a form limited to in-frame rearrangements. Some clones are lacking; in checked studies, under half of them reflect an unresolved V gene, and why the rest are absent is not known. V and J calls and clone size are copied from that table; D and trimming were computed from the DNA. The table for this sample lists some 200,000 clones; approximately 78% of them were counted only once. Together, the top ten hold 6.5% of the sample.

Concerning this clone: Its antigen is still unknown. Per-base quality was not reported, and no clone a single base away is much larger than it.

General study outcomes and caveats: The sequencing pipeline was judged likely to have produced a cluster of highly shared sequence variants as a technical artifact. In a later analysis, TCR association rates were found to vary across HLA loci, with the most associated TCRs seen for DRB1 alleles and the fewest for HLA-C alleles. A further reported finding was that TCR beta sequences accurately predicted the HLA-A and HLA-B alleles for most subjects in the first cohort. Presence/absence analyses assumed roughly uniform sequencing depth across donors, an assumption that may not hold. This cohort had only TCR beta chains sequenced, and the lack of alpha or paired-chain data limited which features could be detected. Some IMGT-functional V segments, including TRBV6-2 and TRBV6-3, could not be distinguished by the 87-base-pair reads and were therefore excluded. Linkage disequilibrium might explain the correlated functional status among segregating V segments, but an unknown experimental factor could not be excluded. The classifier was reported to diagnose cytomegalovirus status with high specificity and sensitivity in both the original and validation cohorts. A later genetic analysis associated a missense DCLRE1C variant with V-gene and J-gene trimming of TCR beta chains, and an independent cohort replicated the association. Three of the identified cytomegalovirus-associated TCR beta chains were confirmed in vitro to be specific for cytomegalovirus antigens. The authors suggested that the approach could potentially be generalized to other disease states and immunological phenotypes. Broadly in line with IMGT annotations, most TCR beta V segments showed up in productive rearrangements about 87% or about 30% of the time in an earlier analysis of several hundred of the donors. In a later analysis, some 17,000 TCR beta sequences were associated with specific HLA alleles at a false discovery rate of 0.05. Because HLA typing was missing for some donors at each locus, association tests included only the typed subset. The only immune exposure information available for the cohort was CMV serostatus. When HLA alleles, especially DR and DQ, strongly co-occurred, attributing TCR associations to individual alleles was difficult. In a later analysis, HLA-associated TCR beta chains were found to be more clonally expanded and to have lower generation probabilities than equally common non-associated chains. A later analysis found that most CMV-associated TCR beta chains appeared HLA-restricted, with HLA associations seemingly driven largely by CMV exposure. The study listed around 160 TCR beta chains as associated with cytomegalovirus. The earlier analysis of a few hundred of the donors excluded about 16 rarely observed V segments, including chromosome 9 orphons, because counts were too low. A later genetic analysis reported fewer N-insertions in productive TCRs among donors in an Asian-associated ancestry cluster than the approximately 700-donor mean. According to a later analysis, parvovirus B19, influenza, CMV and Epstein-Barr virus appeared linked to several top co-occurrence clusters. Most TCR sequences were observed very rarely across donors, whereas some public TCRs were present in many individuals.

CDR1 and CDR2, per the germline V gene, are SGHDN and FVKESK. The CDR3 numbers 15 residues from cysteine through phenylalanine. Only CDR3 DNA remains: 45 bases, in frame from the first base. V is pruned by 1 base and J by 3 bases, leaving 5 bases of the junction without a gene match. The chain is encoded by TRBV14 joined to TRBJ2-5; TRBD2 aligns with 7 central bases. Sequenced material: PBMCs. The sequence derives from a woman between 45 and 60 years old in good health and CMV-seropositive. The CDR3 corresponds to CASSQGSGREETQYF. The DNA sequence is TGTGCCAGCAGCCAAGGTAGCGGGCGGGAAGAGACCCAGTACTTC.